This T cell receptor (beta chain) was sequenced during a study of Graves' ophthalmopathy and Graves' hyperthyroidism. With regard to this clonotype: The junction differs from germline at one of its ends, possibly a read error.

RNA transcripts were the template, and TCR beta CDR3 regions were amplified from them. Second-round multiplex PCR followed a first-round RT-PCR using HTBI primers. TCRdb ran MiXCR on the multiplex PCR reads and lists one entry per CDR3 protein. The sample has about 550,000 distinct CDR3 sequences; just under 40% are singletons. Germline loops: CDR1 SQVTM, CDR2 ANQGSEA. The CDR3 is 13 amino acids. The chain has TRBV29-1 and TRBJ1-3, with 8 positions matching TRBD1. The sequencing input was peripheral blood or thyroid tissue (not recorded which). The clonotype was recovered from an adult man with Graves' hyperthyroidism. Here the CDR3 DNA reads TGCAGCCCTAGGACAGGGTTTGGAAACACCACATATTTT. This encodes CSPRTGFGNTTYF.